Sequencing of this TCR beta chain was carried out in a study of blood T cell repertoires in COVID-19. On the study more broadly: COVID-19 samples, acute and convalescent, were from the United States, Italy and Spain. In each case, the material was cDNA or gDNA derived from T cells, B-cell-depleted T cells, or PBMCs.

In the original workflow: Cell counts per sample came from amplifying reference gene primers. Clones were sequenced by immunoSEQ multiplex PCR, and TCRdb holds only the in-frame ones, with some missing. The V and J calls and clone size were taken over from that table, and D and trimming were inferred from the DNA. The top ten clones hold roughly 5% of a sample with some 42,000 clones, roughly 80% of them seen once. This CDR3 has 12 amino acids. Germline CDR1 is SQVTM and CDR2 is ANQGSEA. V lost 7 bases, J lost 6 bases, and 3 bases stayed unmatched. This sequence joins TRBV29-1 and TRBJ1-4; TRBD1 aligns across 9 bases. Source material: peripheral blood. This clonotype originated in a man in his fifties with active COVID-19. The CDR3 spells CSARTGDEKLFF. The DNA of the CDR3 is TGCAGCGCGAGGACAGGGGATGAAAAACTGTTTTTT.